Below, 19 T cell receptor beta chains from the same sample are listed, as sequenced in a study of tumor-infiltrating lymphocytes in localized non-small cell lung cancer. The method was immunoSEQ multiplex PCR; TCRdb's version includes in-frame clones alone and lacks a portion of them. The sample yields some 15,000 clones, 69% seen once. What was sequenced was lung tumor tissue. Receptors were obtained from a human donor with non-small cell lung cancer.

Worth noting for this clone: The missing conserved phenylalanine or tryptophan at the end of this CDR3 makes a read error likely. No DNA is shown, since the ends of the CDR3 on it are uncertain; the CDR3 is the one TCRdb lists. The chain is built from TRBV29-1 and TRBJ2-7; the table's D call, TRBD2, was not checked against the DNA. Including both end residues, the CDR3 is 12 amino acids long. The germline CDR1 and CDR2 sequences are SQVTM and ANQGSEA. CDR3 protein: CSVEDPGGSGVL.

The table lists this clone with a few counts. CDR3 nucleotide sequence: TGTGCCAGCAGTTTAATTGGGAACACTGAAGCTTTCTTT. Protein product: CASSLIGNTEAFF. V usage is TRBV27 and J usage is TRBJ1-1; D is unclear. Germline lookup yields CDR1 MNHEY and CDR2 SMNVEV (reference sequence). This CDR3 comprises 13 residues. V was pared by 2 bases and J by 1 base, with 5 bases between.

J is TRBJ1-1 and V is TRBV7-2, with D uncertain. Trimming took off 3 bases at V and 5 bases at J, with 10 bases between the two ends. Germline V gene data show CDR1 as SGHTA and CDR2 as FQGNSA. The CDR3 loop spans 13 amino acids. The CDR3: CASSFGEKTEAFF. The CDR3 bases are TGTGCCAGCAGCTTTGGGGAAAAAACTGAAGCTTTCTTT.

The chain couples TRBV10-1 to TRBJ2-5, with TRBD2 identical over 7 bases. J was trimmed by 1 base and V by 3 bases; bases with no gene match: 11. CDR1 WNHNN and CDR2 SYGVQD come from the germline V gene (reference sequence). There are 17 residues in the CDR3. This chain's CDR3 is CASSDRGSPWIQETQYF. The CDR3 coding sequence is TGCGCCAGCAGTGACCGCGGGAGCCCCTGGATCCAAGAGACCCAGTACTTC.

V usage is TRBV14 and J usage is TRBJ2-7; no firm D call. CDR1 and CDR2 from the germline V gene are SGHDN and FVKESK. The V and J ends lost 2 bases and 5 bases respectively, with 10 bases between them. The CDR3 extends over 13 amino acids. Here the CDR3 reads CASSQPPRHEQYF. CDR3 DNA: TGTGCCAGCAGCCAACCTCCTCGTCACGAGCAGTACTTC.

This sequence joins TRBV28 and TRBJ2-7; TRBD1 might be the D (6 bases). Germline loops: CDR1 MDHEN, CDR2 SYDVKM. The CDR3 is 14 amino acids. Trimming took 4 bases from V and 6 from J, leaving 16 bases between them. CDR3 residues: CASSSANRAGEQYF. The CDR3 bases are TGTGCCAGCAGTTCCGCCAACAGGGCGGGCGAGCAGTACTTC.

Here the CDR3 DNA reads TGTGCCAGCAGTCGGACTAGCGGGAGGCTCGGGGAGCTGTTTTTT. Translated, it gives CASSRTSGRLGELFF. V is TRBV6-5 and J is TRBJ2-2; TRBD2 matches at 14 bases. The ends lost 5 bases at V and 7 bases at J; junction bases unmatched: 3. The CDR3 is 15 amino acids. The germline V gene encodes CDR1 MNHEY and CDR2 SVGAGI.

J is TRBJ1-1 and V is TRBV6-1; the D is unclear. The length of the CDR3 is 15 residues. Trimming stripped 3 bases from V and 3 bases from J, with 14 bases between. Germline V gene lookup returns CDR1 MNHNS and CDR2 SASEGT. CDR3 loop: CASSDRGKRDTEAFF. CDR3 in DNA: TGTGCCAGCAGTGACCGGGGTAAAAGGGACACTGAAGCTTTCTTT.

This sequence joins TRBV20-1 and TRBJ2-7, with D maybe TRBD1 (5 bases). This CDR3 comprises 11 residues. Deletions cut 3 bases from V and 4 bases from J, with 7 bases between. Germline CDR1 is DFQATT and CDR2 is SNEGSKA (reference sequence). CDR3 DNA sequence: TGCAGTGCTAGGGGGCCTTACGAGCAGTACTTC. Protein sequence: CSARGPYEQYF.

The CDR3, as DNA: TGTGCCAGCAGCTCTGGTGGCCGTATGGGACAGGAGACCCAGTACTTC. Translation: CASSSGGRMGQETQYF. This chain connects TRBV7-9 to TRBJ2-5; 7 bases align to TRBD1. The length of the CDR3 is 16 residues. Germline V lookup: CDR1 SEHNR, CDR2 FQNEAQ (reference sequence). Germline trimming cut 4 bases from V and 5 bases from J; bases unmatched to any gene: 13. The full variable domain, its missing parts supplied by reference TRBV7-9 and TRBJ2-5, is DTGVSQNPRHKITKRGQNVTFRCDPISEHNRLYWYRQTLGQGPEFLTYFQNEAQLEKSRLLSDRFSAERPKGSFSTLEIQRTEQGDSAMYLCASSSGGRMGQETQYFGPGTRLLVL.

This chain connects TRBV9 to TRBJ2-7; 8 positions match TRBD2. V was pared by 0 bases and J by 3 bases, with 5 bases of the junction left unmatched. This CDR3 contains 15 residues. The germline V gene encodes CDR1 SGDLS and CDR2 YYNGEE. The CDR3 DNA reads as TGTGCCAGCAGCGTAGCGGGAGGGACCTTCTACGAGCAGTACTTC. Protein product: CASSVAGGTFYEQYF.

CDR3 sequence reads: CASSLGASGSSYNEQFF. The CDR3 DNA sequence: TGTGCCAGCAGCCTAGGGGCCAGCGGCAGCTCCTACAATGAGCAGTTCTTC. This chain uses TRBV7-8 with TRBJ2-1, with D perhaps assigned TRBD1 or TRBD2 (5 bases each). The germline gives CDR1 SGHVS, CDR2 FQNEAQ. The CDR3 is 17 amino acids. Trimming stripped 5 bases from V and 0 bases from J, with 17 bases between. Complete variable domain (other parts from reference TRBV7-8 and TRBJ2-1): GAGVSQSPRYKVAKRGQDVALRCDPISGHVSLFWYQQALGQGPEFLTYFQNEAQLDKSGLPSDRFFAERPEGSVSTLKIQRTQQEDSAVYLCASSLGASGSSYNEQFFGPGTRLTVL.

In DNA form, the CDR3 reads TGTGCCTGGAGTGTACTAGAGACAGGGGACCATGGCTACACCTTC. The encoded protein is CAWSVLETGDHGYTF. This chain connects TRBV30 to TRBJ1-2; 8 bases align to TRBD1. This CDR3 has 15 residues. Germline CDR1 and CDR2: GTSNPN and SVGIG (reference sequence). V dropped 0 bases and J dropped 6; count of bases not matched to a gene: 9.

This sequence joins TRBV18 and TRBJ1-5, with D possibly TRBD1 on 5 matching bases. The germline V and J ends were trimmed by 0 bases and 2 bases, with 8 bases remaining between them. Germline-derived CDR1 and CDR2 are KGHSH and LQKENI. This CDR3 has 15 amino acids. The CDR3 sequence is CASSPPGGGNQPQHF. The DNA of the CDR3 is TGTGCCAGCTCACCACCAGGAGGGGGCAATCAGCCCCAGCATTTT.

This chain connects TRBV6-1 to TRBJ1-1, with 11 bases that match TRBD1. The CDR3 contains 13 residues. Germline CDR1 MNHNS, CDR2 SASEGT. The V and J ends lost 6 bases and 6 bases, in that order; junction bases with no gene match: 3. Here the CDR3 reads CASRGTGGPEAFF. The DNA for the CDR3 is TGTGCCAGCAGGGGGACAGGGGGTCCTGAAGCTTTCTTT.

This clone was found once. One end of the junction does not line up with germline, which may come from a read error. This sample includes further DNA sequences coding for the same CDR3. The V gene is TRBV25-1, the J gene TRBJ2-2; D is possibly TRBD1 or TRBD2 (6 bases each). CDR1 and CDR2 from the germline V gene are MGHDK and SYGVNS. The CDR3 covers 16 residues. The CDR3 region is CASSDMGGNWKGELFF. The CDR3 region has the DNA TGTGCCAGCAGTGATATGGGGGGCAACTGGAAGGGGGAACTGTTTTTT.

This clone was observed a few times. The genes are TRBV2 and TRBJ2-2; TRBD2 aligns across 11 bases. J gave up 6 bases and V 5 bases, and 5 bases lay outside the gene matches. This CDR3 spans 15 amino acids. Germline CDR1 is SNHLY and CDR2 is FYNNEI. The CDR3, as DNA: TGTGCCAGCAGTTTAGCGGGGGGGCTGCCCGGGGAGCTGTTTTTT. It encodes CASSLAGGLPGELFF.

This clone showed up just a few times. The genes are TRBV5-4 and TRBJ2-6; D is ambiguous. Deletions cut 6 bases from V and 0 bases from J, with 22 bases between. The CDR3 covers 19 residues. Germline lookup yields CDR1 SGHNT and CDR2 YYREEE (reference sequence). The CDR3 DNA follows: TGTGCCAGCACCGATGGTGGTCGCGGCCTCGTCTCTGGGGCCAACGTCCTGACTTTC. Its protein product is CASTDGGRGLVSGANVLTF. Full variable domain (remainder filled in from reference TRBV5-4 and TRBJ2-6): ETGVTQSPTHLIKTRGQQVTLRCSSQSGHNTVSWYQQALGQGPQFIFQYYREEENGRGNFPPRFSGLQFPNYSSELNVNALELDDSALYLCASTDGGRGLVSGANVLTFGAGSRLTVL.

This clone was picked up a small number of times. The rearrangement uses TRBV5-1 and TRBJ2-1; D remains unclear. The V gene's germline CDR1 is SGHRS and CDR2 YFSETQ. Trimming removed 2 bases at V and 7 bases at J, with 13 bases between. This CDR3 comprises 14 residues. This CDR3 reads CASSFRRVANEQFF. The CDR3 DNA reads TGCGCCAGCAGCTTTCGACGGGTCGCAAATGAGCAGTTCTTC.